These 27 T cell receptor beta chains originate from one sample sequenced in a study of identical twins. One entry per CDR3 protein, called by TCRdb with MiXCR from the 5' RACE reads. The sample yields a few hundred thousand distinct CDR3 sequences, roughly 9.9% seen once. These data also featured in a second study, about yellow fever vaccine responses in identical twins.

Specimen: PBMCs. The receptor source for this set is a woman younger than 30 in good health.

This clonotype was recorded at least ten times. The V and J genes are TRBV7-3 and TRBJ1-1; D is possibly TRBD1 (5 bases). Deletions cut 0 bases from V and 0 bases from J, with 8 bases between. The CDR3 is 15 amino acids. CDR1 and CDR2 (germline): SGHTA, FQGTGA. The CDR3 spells CASSLTGLMNTEAFF. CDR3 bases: TGTGCCAGCAGCTTAACGGGACTTATGAACACTGAAGCTTTCTTT. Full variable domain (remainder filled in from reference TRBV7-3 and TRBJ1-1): GAGVSQTPSNKVTEKGKYVELRCDPISGHTALYWYRQSLGQGPEFLIYFQGTGAADDSGLPNDRFFAVRPEGSVSTLKIQRTERGDSAVYLCASSLTGLMNTEAFFGQGTRLTVV.

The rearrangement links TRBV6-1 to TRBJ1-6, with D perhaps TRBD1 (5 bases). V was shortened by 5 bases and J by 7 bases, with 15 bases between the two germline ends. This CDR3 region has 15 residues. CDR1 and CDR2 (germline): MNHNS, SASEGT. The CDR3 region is CASSPLSGINSPLHF. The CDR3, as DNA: TGTGCCAGCAGTCCCCTTTCAGGGATCAATTCACCCCTCCACTTT.

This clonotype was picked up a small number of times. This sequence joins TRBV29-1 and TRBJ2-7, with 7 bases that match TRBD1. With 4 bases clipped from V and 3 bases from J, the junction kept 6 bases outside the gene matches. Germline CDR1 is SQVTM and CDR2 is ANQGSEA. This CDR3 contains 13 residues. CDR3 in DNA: TGCAGCGTTGGGGGGACAGCGAACTACGAGCAGTACTTC. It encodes CSVGGTANYEQYF.

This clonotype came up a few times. The CDR3, as DNA: TGTGCCAGTCGGGACCTTAGCCTAGCCAAAAACATTCAGTACTTC. Its translation is CASRDLSLAKNIQYF. This sequence joins TRBV28 and TRBJ2-4; the D gene could be TRBD1 or TRBD2 (5 bases each). Germline V gene sequence: CDR1 MDHEN, CDR2 SYDVKM. V dropped 9 bases and J dropped 0 bases, with 15 bases sitting between them. CDR3 size: 15 residues. Looking up the rest from reference TRBV28 and TRBJ2-4 gives the full variable domain: DVKVTQSSRYLVKRTGEKVFLECVQDMDHENMFWYRQDPGLGLRLIYFSYDVKMKEKGDIPEGYSVSREKKERFSLILESASTNQTSMYLCASRDLSLAKNIQYFGAGTRLSVL.

CDR3 in DNA: TGTGCCAGCAGCTTAGTAGCGACTAGCGGGAGGTCTGAGCAGTTCTTC. Encoded protein: CASSLVATSGRSEQFF. The chain recombines TRBV7-2 with TRBJ2-1, with 13 bases identical to TRBD2. The CDR3 has 16 amino acids. Germline assignment: CDR1 SGHTA and CDR2 FQGNSA. V gave up 1 base and J gave up 9 bases; unmatched junction bases: 6.

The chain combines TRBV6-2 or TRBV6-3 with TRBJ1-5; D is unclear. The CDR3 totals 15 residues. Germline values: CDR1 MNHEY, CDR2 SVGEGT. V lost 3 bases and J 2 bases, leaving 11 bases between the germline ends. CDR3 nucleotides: TGTGCCAGCAGTTATGAGGGTTCGGGCAATCAGCCCCAGCATTTT. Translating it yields CASSYEGSGNQPQHF.

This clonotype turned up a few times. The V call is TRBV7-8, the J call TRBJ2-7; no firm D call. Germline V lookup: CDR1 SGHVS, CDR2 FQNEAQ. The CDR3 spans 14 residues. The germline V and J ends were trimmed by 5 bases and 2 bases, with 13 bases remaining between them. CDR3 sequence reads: CASSPGSSTYEQYF. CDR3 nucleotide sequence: TGTGCCAGCAGCCCCGGGTCTTCCACCTACGAGCAGTACTTC.

The CDR3 is CASSLQDQGGQPQHF. The CDR3 nucleotides read TGTGCCAGCAGCTTACAGGATCAAGGGGGTCAGCCCCAGCATTTT. The rearrangement links TRBV7-2 to TRBJ1-5; D perhaps matches TRBD1 (6 bases). V was cut by 2 bases and J by 6 bases, with 14 bases left in between. Germline CDR1 reads SGHTA; CDR2 reads FQGNSA. The CDR3 spans 15 residues.

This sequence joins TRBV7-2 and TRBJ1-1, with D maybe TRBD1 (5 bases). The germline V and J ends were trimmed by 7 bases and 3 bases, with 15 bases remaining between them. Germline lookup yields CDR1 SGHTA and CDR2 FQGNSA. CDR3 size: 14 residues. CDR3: CASTRGVEYTEAFF. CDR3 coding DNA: TGTGCCAGCACGAGAGGGGTCGAGTACACTGAAGCTTTCTTT. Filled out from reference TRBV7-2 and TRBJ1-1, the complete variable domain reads GAGVSQSPSNKVTEKGKDVELRCDPISGHTALYWYRQSLGQGLEFLIYFQGNSAPDKSGLPSDRFSAERTGGSVSTLTIQRTQQEDSAVYLCASTRGVEYTEAFFGQGTRLTVV.

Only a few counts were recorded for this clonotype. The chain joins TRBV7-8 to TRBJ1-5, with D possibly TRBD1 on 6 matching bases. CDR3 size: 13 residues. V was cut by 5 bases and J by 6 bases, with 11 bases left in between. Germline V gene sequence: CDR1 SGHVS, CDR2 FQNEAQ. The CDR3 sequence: CASSLRGVQPQHF. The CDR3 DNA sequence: TGTGCCAGCAGCCTCAGGGGAGTTCAGCCCCAGCATTTT.

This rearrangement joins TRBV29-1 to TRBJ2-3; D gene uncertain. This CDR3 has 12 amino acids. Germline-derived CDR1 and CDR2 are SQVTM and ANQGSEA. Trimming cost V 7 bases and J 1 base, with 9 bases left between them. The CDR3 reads CSGRTGTDTQYF. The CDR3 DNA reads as TGCAGCGGTAGAACAGGCACAGATACGCAGTATTTT.

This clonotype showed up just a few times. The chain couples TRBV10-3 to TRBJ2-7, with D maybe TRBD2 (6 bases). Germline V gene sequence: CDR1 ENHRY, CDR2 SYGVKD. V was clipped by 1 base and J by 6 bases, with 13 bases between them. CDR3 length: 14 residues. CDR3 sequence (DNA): TGTGCCATCAGTGAGTTGGGCACCGGGGGCGAGCAGTACTTC. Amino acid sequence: CAISELGTGGEQYF.

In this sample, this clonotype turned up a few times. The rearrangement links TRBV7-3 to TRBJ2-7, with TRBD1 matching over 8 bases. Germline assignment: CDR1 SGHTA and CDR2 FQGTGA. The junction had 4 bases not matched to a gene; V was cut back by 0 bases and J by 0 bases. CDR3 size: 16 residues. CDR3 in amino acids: CASSLTSGTGSYEQYF. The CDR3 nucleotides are TGTGCCAGCAGCTTAACATCCGGGACAGGCTCCTACGAGCAGTACTTC.

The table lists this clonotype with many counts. The CDR3 bases are TGCGCCAGCAGCTTTGGTCAGGGAACAAACATTCAGTACTTC. This translates into CASSFGQGTNIQYF. The J gene is TRBJ2-4, the V gene TRBV5-1, with a tentative D call TRBD1 (5 bases). Germline values: CDR1 SGHRS, CDR2 YFSETQ. CDR3 size: 14 residues. Trimming cost V 2 bases and J 6 bases, with 12 bases left between them.

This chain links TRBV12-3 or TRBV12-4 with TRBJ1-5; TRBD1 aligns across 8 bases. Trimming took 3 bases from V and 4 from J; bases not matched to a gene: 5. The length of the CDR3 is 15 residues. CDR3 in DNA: TGTGCCAGCAGTTTGACGACAGGGGTAAATCAGCCCCAGCATTTT. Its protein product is CASSLTTGVNQPQHF.

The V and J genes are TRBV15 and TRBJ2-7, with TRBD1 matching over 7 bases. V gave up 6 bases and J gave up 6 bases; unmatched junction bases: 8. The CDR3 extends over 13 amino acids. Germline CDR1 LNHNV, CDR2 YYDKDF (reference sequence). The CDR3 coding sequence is TGTGCCACCAGTGCTTCGACAGGGTCCGAGCAGTACTTC. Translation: CATSASTGSEQYF. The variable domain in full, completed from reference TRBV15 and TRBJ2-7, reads DAMVIQNPRYQVTQFGKPVTLSCSQTLNHNVMYWYQQKSSQAPKLLFHYYDKDFNNEADTPDNFQSRRPNTSFCFLDIRSPGLGDTAMYLCATSASTGSEQYFGPGTRLTVT.

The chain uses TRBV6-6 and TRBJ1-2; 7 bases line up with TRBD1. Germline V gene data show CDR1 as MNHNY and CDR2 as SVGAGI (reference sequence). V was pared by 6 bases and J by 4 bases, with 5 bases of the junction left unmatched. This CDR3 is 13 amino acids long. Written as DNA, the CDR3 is TGTGCCAGCAGAGTCGGGACAGTCTATGGCTACACCTTC. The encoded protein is CASRVGTVYGYTF.

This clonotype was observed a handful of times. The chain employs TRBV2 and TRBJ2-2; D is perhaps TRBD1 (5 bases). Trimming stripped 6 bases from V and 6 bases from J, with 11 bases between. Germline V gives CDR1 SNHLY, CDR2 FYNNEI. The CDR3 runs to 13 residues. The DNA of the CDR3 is TGTGCCAGCAGCCAGGGTTCGGCCGGGGAGCTGTTTTTT. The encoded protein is CASSQGSAGELFF.

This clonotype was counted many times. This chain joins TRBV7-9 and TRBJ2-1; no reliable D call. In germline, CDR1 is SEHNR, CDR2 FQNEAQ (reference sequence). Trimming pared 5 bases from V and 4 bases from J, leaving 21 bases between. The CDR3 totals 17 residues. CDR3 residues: CASSAAAPGGPYNEQFF. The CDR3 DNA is TGTGCCAGCAGCGCAGCAGCCCCTGGCGGCCCATACAATGAGCAGTTCTTC.

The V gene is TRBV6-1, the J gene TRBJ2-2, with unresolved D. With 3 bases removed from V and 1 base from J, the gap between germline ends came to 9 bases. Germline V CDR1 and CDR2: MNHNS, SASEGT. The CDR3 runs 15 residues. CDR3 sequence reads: CASSDRTVNTGELFF. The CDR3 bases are TGTGCCAGCAGTGATAGGACGGTGAACACCGGGGAGCTGTTTTTT.

Here the CDR3 DNA reads TGTGCCAGCAACAAACTAGCGGGAGGGCGCGAGCAGTTCTTC. Protein product: CASNKLAGGREQFF. The V gene is TRBV12-3 or TRBV12-4, the J gene TRBJ2-1, with 13 bases matching TRBD2. The CDR3 contains 14 residues. V was clipped by 7 bases and J by 10 bases; unmatched bases: 7.

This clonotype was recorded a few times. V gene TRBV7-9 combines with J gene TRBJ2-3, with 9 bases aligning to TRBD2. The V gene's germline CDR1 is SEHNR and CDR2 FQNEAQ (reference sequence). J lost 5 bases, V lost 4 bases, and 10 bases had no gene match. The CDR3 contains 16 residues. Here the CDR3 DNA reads TGTGCCAGCAGCTACCCGACTAGCGGACTTAAAGATACGCAGTATTTT. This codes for CASSYPTSGLKDTQYF.

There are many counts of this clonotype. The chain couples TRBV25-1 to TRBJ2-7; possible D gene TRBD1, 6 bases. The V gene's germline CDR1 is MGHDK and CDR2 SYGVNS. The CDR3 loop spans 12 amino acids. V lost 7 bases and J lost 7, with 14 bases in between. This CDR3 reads CASNQQGFEQYF. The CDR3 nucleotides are TGTGCCAGCAACCAACAGGGTTTTGAGCAGTACTTC.

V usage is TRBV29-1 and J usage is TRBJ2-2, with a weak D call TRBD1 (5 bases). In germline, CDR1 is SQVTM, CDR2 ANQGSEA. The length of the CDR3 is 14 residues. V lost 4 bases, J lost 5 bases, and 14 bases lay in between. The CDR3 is CSVAPDTSTGELFF. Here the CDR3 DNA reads TGCAGCGTTGCCCCGGACACAAGTACCGGGGAGCTGTTTTTT.

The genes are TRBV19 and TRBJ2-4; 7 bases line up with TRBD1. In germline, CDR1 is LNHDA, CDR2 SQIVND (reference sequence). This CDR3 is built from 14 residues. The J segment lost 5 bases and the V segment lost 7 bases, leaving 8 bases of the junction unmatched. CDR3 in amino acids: CASTGLGQQNIQYF. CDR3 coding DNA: TGTGCCAGTACGGGGTTGGGACAGCAAAACATTCAGTACTTC.

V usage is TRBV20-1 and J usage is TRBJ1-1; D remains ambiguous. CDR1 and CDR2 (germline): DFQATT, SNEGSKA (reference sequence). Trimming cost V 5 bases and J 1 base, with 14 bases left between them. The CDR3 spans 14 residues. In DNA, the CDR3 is TGCAGTGCTGGGGTCCGGGGTACGAACACTGAAGCTTTCTTT. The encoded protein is CSAGVRGTNTEAFF.

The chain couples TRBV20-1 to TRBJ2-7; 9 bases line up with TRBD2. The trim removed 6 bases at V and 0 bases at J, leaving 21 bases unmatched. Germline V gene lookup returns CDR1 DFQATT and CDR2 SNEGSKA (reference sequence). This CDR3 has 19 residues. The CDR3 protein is CSAKLLVAGGPSYSYEQYF. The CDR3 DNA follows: TGCAGTGCAAAATTGTTGGTGGCGGGAGGGCCTTCCTACTCCTACGAGCAGTACTTC.